This T cell receptor (beta chain) is drawn from a study of blood T cell repertoires in COVID-19. The V end lost 4 bases, the J end lost 3 bases, and 18 bases lay between the germline ends. This CDR3 spans 16 amino acids. Germline CDR1 is LNHDA and CDR2 is SQIVND (reference sequence). Living in 24 US areas, the participants were between 18 and 89 years of age. Participants had their cohort set by participant-reported clinical history. Some clones are missing from TCRdb's copy, which holds only in-frame ones; the method was immunoSEQ multiplex PCR. The data show about 370,000 clones, 75% to 90% seen once. This clone was seen only once.

The sample comprised PBMCs or T cells enriched from blood (not recorded which). The V gene is TRBV19, the J gene TRBJ2-5; tentative D call: TRBD2 (7 bases). This clonotype was sampled from a man between 18 and 35 years old who had recovered from COVID-19. CDR3 loop: CASSRGWGGQEETQYF. In DNA, the CDR3 is TGTGCCAGTAGTAGGGGCTGGGGGGGACAAGAAGAGACCCAGTACTTC.